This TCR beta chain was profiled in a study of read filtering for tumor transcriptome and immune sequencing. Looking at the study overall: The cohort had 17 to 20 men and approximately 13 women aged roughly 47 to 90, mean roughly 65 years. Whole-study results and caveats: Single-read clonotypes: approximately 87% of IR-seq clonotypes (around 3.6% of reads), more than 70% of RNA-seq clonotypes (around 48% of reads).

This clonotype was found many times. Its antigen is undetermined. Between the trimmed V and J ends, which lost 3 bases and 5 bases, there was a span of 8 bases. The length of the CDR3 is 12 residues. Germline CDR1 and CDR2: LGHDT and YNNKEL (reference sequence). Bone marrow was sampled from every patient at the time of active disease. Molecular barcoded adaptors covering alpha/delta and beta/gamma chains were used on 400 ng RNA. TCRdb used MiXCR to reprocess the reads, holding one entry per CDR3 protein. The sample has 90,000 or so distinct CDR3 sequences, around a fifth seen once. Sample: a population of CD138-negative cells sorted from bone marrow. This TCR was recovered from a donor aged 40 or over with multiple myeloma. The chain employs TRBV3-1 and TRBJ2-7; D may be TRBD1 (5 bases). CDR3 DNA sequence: TGTGCCAGCAGCCACGCGACAGACGAGCAGTACTTC. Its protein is CASSHATDEQYF.